Listed here is a single T cell receptor (beta chain). These data are taken from a study of CD8 T cells in Susac syndrome. Germline CDR1 reads GTSNPN; CDR2 reads SVGIG (reference sequence). Trimming cost V 4 bases and J 0 bases, with 28 bases left between them. The CDR3 has 20 amino acids. The CD8+ and CD4+ T cells were negatively isolated, with the TEMRA cells enriched by FACS. A quantity of about 0.5 to 1 ug RNA underwent reverse transcription using random hexamers. An immunoSEQ multiplex PCR generated amplified TCR beta CDR3 products spanning 54 Vbeta and 13 Jbeta. TCRdb reprocessed the immunoSEQ multiplex PCR reads with MiXCR, giving one entry per CDR3 protein. The sample records about 240,000 distinct CDR3 sequences, almost 97% being singletons.

Sequencing was done on a sample of CD4+ T cells from PBMCs. This clonotype originated in a human donor with Susac syndrome. The chain carries TRBV30 and TRBJ1-3; perhaps TRBD1 as D (6 bases). The CDR3 reads CAWTLPPRGVVRSSGNTIYF. The CDR3 DNA follows: TGTGCCTGGACCCTTCCCCCCAGGGGAGTAGTGAGAAGCTCTGGAAACACCATATATTTT.